The 32 T cell receptor beta chains below all came from one sample that was sequenced in a study of brain T cells in children with intractable seizures. Libraries were prepared by immunoSEQ multiplex PCR; TCRdb keeps only in-frame clonotypes and omits some of them. The data show some 62,000 clones, 90% to 97% seen once. The material was peripheral blood, obtained at surgery. The receptors were gathered from a boy younger than two with focal cortical dysplasia and intractable seizures.

This chain joins TRBV6-5 and TRBJ1-1, with D perhaps matching TRBD1 (5 bases). This CDR3 spans 14 amino acids. Germline V gene sequence: CDR1 MNHEY, CDR2 SVGAGI. The germline V and J ends were trimmed by 5 bases and 0 bases, with 10 bases remaining between them. The CDR3 nucleotides are TGTGCCAGCAGTCTGGGGACGCTGAACACTGAAGCTTTCTTT. As protein: CASSLGTLNTEAFF.

The rearrangement links TRBV3-1 (or the pseudogene TRBV3-2) to TRBJ2-5, with a weak D call TRBD1 (6 bases). V lost 6 bases, J lost 6 bases, and 11 bases lay in between. Germline-derived CDR1 and CDR2 are LGHDT and YNNKEL (reference sequence). The CDR3 length is 12 residues. CDR3 sequence reads: CASRWTDKTQYF. The CDR3 DNA follows: TGTGCCAGCAGGTGGACAGACAAGACCCAGTACTTC.

The chain combines TRBV10-3 with TRBJ1-2, with 9 positions matching TRBD1. CDR3 length: 14 amino acids. Germline V gene sequence: CDR1 ENHRY, CDR2 SYGVKD. Trimming cost V 7 bases and J 2 bases; bases outside gene matches: 5. Here the CDR3 DNA reads TGTGCCATCACTACGGGACAGGGAAACTATGGCTACACCTTC. Translation gives CAITTGQGNYGYTF.

The V call is TRBV10-1, the J call TRBJ2-7; no clear D gene. The CDR3 loop spans 13 amino acids. Germline V gene data show CDR1 as WNHNN and CDR2 as SYGVQD (reference sequence). The ends were cut back, 4 bases at V and 2 bases at J, with 9 bases in the middle. The CDR3 nucleotides read TGCGCCAGCAGTGCTGAGATCACCTACGAGCAGTACTTC. This sequence encodes CASSAEITYEQYF.

The rearrangement links TRBV2 to TRBJ2-1, with D tentatively TRBD1 or TRBD2 (6 bases each). The CDR3 contains 16 residues. Germline CDR1 reads SNHLY; CDR2 reads FYNNEI. V lost 6 bases and J lost 5, with 20 bases in between. Here the CDR3 reads CASSGLNDRRNNEQFF. The CDR3 nucleotides are TGTGCCAGCAGCGGACTAAACGACAGGAGAAACAATGAGCAGTTCTTC. Combining the CDR3 with reference TRBV2 and TRBJ2-1 gives the whole variable domain EPEVTQTPSHQVTQMGQEVILRCVPISNHLYFYWYRQILGQKVEFLVSFYNNEISEKSEIFDDQFSVERPDGSNFTLKIRSTKLEDSAMYFCASSGLNDRRNNEQFFGPGTRLTVL.

The V gene is TRBV6-8, the J gene TRBJ1-4; D is undetermined. The CDR3 has 16 residues. With 0 bases removed from V and 5 bases from J, the gap between germline ends came to 13 bases. From germline, CDR1 is MNHGY and CDR2 SAAAGT. The chain's CDR3 is CASSYSWTGSNEKLFF. As DNA, the CDR3 is TGTGCCAGCAGTTACTCGTGGACGGGCTCGAATGAAAAACTGTTTTTT.

The V gene is TRBV12-3 or TRBV12-4, the J gene TRBJ2-1; D is unresolved. V lost 4 bases and J 8 bases, leaving 6 bases between the germline ends. The length of the CDR3 is 11 residues. Here the CDR3 reads CASSSSYEQFF. As DNA, the CDR3 is TGTGCCAGCAGTTCCTCCTATGAGCAGTTCTTC.

The chain employs TRBV28 and TRBJ2-1; maybe TRBD1 (5 bases). This CDR3 has 15 amino acids. Trimming removed 7 bases at V and 0 bases at J, with 13 bases between. CDR1 MDHEN and CDR2 SYDVKM come from the germline V gene. CDR3 loop: CASMVRGSSYNEQFF. The CDR3 DNA reads as TGTGCCAGCATGGTTAGGGGAAGCTCCTACAATGAGCAGTTCTTC.

The J gene is TRBJ2-2, the V gene TRBV6-5; D is tentatively TRBD1 or TRBD2 (6 bases each). The CDR3 has 15 residues. Germline values: CDR1 MNHEY, CDR2 SVGAGI. V was shortened by 5 bases and J by 4 bases, with 14 bases between the two germline ends. The CDR3 sequence: CASSQVGGGTGELFF. The CDR3, as DNA: TGTGCCAGCAGTCAGGTTGGAGGGGGCACCGGGGAGCTGTTTTTT.

DNA for the CDR3: TGTGCCAGCAGCCCAACCCTCGACTGGGTTTTCACAGATACGCAGTATTTT. Translated: CASSPTLDWVFTDTQYF. V usage is TRBV28 and J usage is TRBJ2-3, with D hard to call. V lost 6 bases and J 2 bases, leaving 21 bases between the germline ends. CDR1 MDHEN and CDR2 SYDVKM come from the germline V gene. This CDR3 spans 17 amino acids.

As DNA, the CDR3 is TGTGCCAGCAGCTCCCCCTTGAGTGACAGGGGTCCCCTCCACTTT. Its translation is CASSSPLSDRGPLHF. The chain combines TRBV5-5 with TRBJ1-6; TRBD1 agrees at 8 bases. The V segment lost 3 bases and the J segment 13 bases; nucleotides outside the gene matches: 12. The CDR3 is 15 residues long. Per germline, CDR1 SGHKS and CDR2 YYEKEE (reference sequence). The variable domain in full, completed from reference TRBV5-5 and TRBJ1-6, reads DAGVTQSPTHLIKTRGQQVTLRCSPISGHKSVSWYQQVLGQGPQFIFQYYEKEERGRGNFPDRFSARQFPNYSSELNVNALLLGDSALYLCASSSPLSDRGPLHFGNGTRLTVT.

The V and J genes are TRBV19 and TRBJ1-1, with D uncertain. V was clipped by 3 bases and J by 1 base, with 9 bases between them. The CDR3 runs to 14 residues. Germline CDR1 is LNHDA and CDR2 is SQIVND (reference sequence). The CDR3 coding sequence is TGTGCCAGTAGTATCCAGCGGGCGAACACTGAAGCTTTCTTT. Translated: CASSIQRANTEAFF.

The V call is TRBV3-1 (or the pseudogene TRBV3-2), the J call TRBJ2-1, with TRBD2 identical over 14 bases. V lost 4 bases and J lost 4; bases outside the gene matches: 6. The V gene's germline CDR1 is LGHDT and CDR2 YNNKEL (reference sequence). This CDR3 has 17 amino acids. CDR3 coding DNA: TGTGCCAGCAGCCCCCGACTAGCGGGGGGGCAATACAATGAGCAGTTCTTC. Translation: CASSPRLAGGQYNEQFF.

The chain combines TRBV18 with TRBJ2-1; D ambiguous. The V end was cut by 0 bases, the J end by 0 bases, with 6 bases between. Looked up from germline, CDR1 is KGHSH and CDR2 is LQKENI. The CDR3 sequence is 15 residues long. CDR3 protein: CASSPPGPSYNEQFF. The DNA of the CDR3 is TGTGCCAGCTCACCACCAGGGCCCTCCTACAATGAGCAGTTCTTC.

The V gene is TRBV7-2, the J gene TRBJ1-2, with TRBD1 matching over 7 bases. J gave up 7 bases and V 5 bases, and 7 bases lay outside the gene matches. The CDR3 length is 13 residues. Germline-derived CDR1 and CDR2 are SGHTA and FQGNSA. DNA of the CDR3: TGTGCCAGCAGCCTAGAGGGGGCTGGTGGCTACACCTTC. The encoded protein is CASSLEGAGGYTF.

The chain carries TRBV9 and TRBJ2-7; 7 positions match TRBD2. The CDR3 is 15 residues long. Trimming took 0 bases from V and 7 from J; bases not matched to a gene: 10. CDR1 and CDR2 (germline): SGDLS, YYNGEE. The CDR3 bases are TGTGCCAGCAGCGTAGCCCCCGGGGGGAAATGGGAGCAGTACTTC. Translation gives CASSVAPGGKWEQYF.

The chain combines TRBV7-3 with TRBJ2-3; the D call may be TRBD1 or TRBD2 (5 bases each). Between the trimmed V and J ends, which lost 5 bases and 4 bases, there was a span of 10 bases. The CDR3 runs 13 residues. The germline CDR1 and CDR2 sequences are SGHTA and FQGTGA. The CDR3 DNA reads as TGTGCCAGCAGCCCCACGGGACCAGATACGCAGTATTTT. Translated: CASSPTGPDTQYF.

In DNA form, the CDR3 reads TGTGCCAGCATCCCACGGACGCTCTCCTACAATGAGCAGTTCTTC. Protein: CASIPRTLSYNEQFF. The chain is built from TRBV3-1 (or the pseudogene TRBV3-2) and TRBJ2-1; D uncertain. Trimming left V 7 bases short and J 0 bases short, with 13 bases between. CDR1 is LGHDT, CDR2 YNNKEL, per germline (reference sequence). This CDR3 is 15 amino acids long.

The genes are TRBV7-3 and TRBJ1-6, with 7 bases aligning to TRBD1. The CDR3 loop spans 14 amino acids. Germline V lookup: CDR1 SGHTA, CDR2 FQGTGA. The ends lost 6 bases at V and 8 bases at J; junction bases unmatched: 7. This CDR3 is CASRRTGADSPLHF. DNA of the CDR3: TGTGCCAGCAGACGAACAGGGGCTGATTCACCCCTCCACTTT.

This chain links TRBV12-3 or TRBV12-4 with TRBJ1-2, with 8 bases lining up with TRBD1. This CDR3 is built from 13 residues. J was trimmed by 8 bases and V by 3 bases; bases with no gene match: 5. CDR3 sequence: CASSLRTGYGYTF. CDR3 coding DNA: TGTGCCAGCAGTTTGCGGACAGGGTACGGCTACACCTTC.

The chain joins TRBV5-1 to TRBJ2-7; D unresolved. Germline CDR1 and CDR2: SGHRS and YFSETQ. The length of the CDR3 is 15 residues. V lost 4 bases and J lost 0, with 14 bases in between. CDR3 amino acids: CASSTVTSSSYEQYF. CDR3 in DNA: TGCGCCAGCAGCACAGTCACCTCTAGCTCCTACGAGCAGTACTTC.

The chain has TRBV6-6 and TRBJ1-2; perhaps TRBD1 as D (5 bases). The CDR3 has 14 residues. The V end lost 2 bases, the J end lost 3 bases, and 10 bases lay between the germline ends. In germline, CDR1 is MNHNY, CDR2 SVGAGI (reference sequence). In DNA, the CDR3 is TGTGCCAGCAGTTACGCAGGGACCGACTATGGCTACACCTTC. Its translation is CASSYAGTDYGYTF.

The chain is built from TRBV6-2 or TRBV6-3 and TRBJ1-2; 7 bases agree with TRBD1. With 0 bases clipped from V and 6 bases from J, the junction kept 7 bases outside the gene matches. This CDR3 contains 15 residues. From germline, CDR1 is MNHEY and CDR2 SVGEGT. This CDR3 reads CASSYSGQIPNGYTF. CDR3 DNA: TGTGCCAGCAGTTACTCGGGACAGATCCCCAATGGCTACACCTTC.

The gene calls are TRBV14 and TRBJ2-7; a weak D match, TRBD2 (5 bases). Trimming took 6 bases from V and 5 from J, leaving 17 bases between them. The CDR3 is made up of 14 amino acids. Germline V gives CDR1 SGHDN, CDR2 FVKESK. CDR3 amino acids: CASSQRLRPHEQYF. The DNA of the CDR3 is TGTGCCAGCAGTCAGCGGCTTCGACCCCACGAGCAGTACTTC.

The V call is TRBV5-6, the J call TRBJ2-4, with a weak D call TRBD2 (6 bases). CDR3 size: 13 residues. V was trimmed by 5 bases and J by 0 bases, leaving 6 bases between them. Germline CDR1 is SGHDT and CDR2 is YYEEEE. The CDR3 DNA sequence: TGTGCCAGCAGGGGACTAGCCAAAAACATTCAGTACTTC. Amino acid sequence: CASRGLAKNIQYF.

This sequence joins TRBV4-3 and TRBJ2-7, with TRBD2 matching over 13 bases. Germline trimming cut 4 bases from V and 3 bases from J; bases unmatched to any gene: 0. The CDR3 extends over 14 amino acids. Germline V gene sequence: CDR1 LGHNA, CDR2 YSLEER. The CDR3 nucleotides read TGCGCCAGCAGCCGGACTAGCGGGAGCTACGAGCAGTACTTC. Residues: CASSRTSGSYEQYF.

The rearrangement joins TRBV24-1 to TRBJ2-5; D perhaps matches TRBD1 (6 bases). The CDR3 is made up of 14 amino acids. Germline V CDR1 and CDR2: KGHDR, SFDVKD. Trimming took 5 bases from V and 5 from J, leaving 14 bases between them. The CDR3 here is CATSVPSRGETQYF. In DNA, the CDR3 is TGTGCCACCAGTGTTCCTTCGAGGGGGGAGACCCAGTACTTC.

The rearrangement uses TRBV28 and TRBJ1-5, with D possibly being TRBD1 (5 bases). Between the trimmed V and J ends, which lost 4 bases and 3 bases, there was a span of 16 bases. CDR1 MDHEN and CDR2 SYDVKM come from the germline V gene. The CDR3 is 16 amino acids. The CDR3 here is CASSSWGEKNNQPQHF. CDR3 nucleotides: TGTGCCAGCAGTTCCTGGGGGGAGAAGAACAATCAGCCCCAGCATTTT. The whole variable domain, remainder taken from reference TRBV28 and TRBJ1-5, is DVKVTQSSRYLVKRTGEKVFLECVQDMDHENMFWYRQDPGLGLRLIYFSYDVKMKEKGDIPEGYSVSREKKERFSLILESASTNQTSMYLCASSSWGEKNNQPQHFGDGTRLSIL.

The gene calls are TRBV10-3 and TRBJ1-1; D may be TRBD1 (5 bases). This CDR3 has 13 residues. CDR1 and CDR2 (germline): ENHRY, SYGVKD. Trimming left V 0 bases short and J 5 bases short, with 7 bases between. The CDR3 DNA sequence: TGTGCCATCAGTGAGTCGGGGGGGACTGAAGCTTTCTTT. Translation: CAISESGGTEAFF.

The rearrangement joins TRBV3-1 (or the pseudogene TRBV3-2) to TRBJ2-7; 7 bases fit TRBD2. The CDR3 has 16 residues. Germline-derived CDR1 and CDR2 are LGHDT and YNNKEL (reference sequence). J gave up 2 bases and V 2 bases, and 9 bases lay outside the gene matches. CDR3 region: CASSQMGLAVPYEQYF. The CDR3 nucleotides are TGTGCCAGCAGCCAAATGGGTCTAGCGGTACCCTACGAGCAGTACTTC.

The chain has TRBV6-2 or TRBV6-3 and TRBJ2-5, with 9 bases that match TRBD2. Germline V CDR1 and CDR2: MNHEY, SVGEGT. The CDR3 extends over 16 amino acids. J gave up 1 base and V 6 bases, and 9 bases lay outside the gene matches. The CDR3 spells CASSPPSAGGQETQYF. CDR3 bases: TGTGCCAGCAGCCCCCCCTCAGCGGGGGGCCAAGAGACCCAGTACTTC.

This rearrangement joins TRBV6-2 or TRBV6-3 to TRBJ2-7; the match to TRBD2 covers 11 bases. The CDR3 spans 16 residues. The J segment lost 0 bases and the V segment lost 2 bases, leaving 3 bases of the junction unmatched. CDR1 is MNHEY, CDR2 SVGEGT, per germline. The CDR3 protein is CASSYALAGGSYEQYF. The CDR3 region has the DNA TGTGCCAGCAGTTACGCTCTAGCGGGAGGCTCCTACGAGCAGTACTTC.